These T cell receptor beta chains were read from a single sample in a study of cytomegalovirus exposure and HLA in healthy donors. The data were produced by immunoSEQ multiplex PCR, yet TCRdb's version contains in-frame clones alone and is incomplete. The repertoire includes about 400,000 clones, around 86% of them detected once, and under 0.95% sits in the top ten. Sequences were obtained from PBMCs. These receptors all come from a woman between 18 and 30 years old in good health and CMV-seronegative. CDR3s include the opening cysteine and the closing phenylalanine or tryptophan. The D gene is left open where the match is weak. Not all rows give a size; the values are once, few, many and, for expanded clones, a class.

clone size	D gene	V gene	J gene	CDR3 protein	CDR3 DNA
-	TRBD1	TRBV6-4	TRBJ2-7	CASSPGTGHYEQYF	TGTGCCAGCAGTCCGGGGACAGGACACTACGAGCAGTACTTC
-	-	TRBV4-3	TRBJ2-6	CASSQESAGIFSGANVLTF	TGCGCCAGCAGCCAAGAGTCGGCAGGGATATTCTCTGGGGCCAACGTCCTGACTTTC
-	-	TRBV4-2	TRBJ2-3	CASSQGSGGTSTDTQYF	TGTGCCAGCAGCCAAGGGTCTGGCGGGACTAGCACAGATACGCAGTATTTT
few	-	TRBV2	TRBJ2-5	CASSEALLGGETQYF	TGTGCCAGCAGTGAAGCGCTACTAGGCGGGGAGACCCAGTACTTC
-	TRBD2	TRBV5-1	TRBJ2-5	CASSLAEVAGVGTQYF	TGCGCCAGCAGCTTGGCGGAGGTGGCGGGAGTGGGGACCCAGTACTTC
-	TRBD2	TRBV4-1	TRBJ2-7	CASSPGLAGRSYEQYF	TGCGCCAGCAGCCCAGGACTAGCGGGCCGATCCTACGAGCAGTACTTC
-	TRBD1	TRBV4-1	TRBJ1-4	CASSQETGLNEKLFF	TGCGCCAGCAGCCAAGAGACAGGGCTTAATGAAAAACTGTTTTTT
few	-	TRBV6-5	TRBJ1-5	CASGGGQPQHF	TGTGCCAGCGGGGGGGGTCAGCCCCAGCATTTT
-	-	TRBV7-9	TRBJ2-7	CASSRSGEQYF	TGTGCCAGCAGCAGGTCAGGCGAGCAGTACTTC
few	TRBD1	TRBV28	TRBJ1-2	CASSTGTDIYGYTF	TGTGCCAGCAGCACCGGGACAGACATCTATGGCTACACCTTC
-	-	TRBV14	TRBJ1-2	CASSQDRYGYTF	TGTGCCAGCAGCCAAGATCGCTATGGCTACACCTTC
-	TRBD1	TRBV27	TRBJ1-1	CASSLIDRGSEAFF	TGTGCCAGCAGTTTAATCGACAGGGGAAGTGAAGCTTTCTTT
-	-	TRBV5-1	TRBJ1-2	CASSLISGQGYTF	TGCGCCAGCAGCTTGATAAGTGGACAGGGCTACACCTTC
-	TRBD1	TRBV27	TRBJ2-7	CASSSPPGQNIYEQYF	TGTGCCAGCAGTTCCCCCCCGGGACAGAACATTTACGAGCAGTACTTC
-	-	TRBV6-5	TRBJ2-7	CASSPNWAGRHEQYF	TGTGCCAGCAGCCCGAATTGGGCGGGTCGCCACGAGCAGTACTTC
-	-	TRBV4-1	TRBJ2-1	CASSQEAHPSYNEQFF	TGCGCCAGCAGCCAAGAGGCTCACCCCTCCTACAATGAGCAGTTCTTC
-	-	TRBV27	TRBJ2-7	CASSTRNGGSYEQYF	TGTGCCAGCAGTACAAGGAATGGAGGTAGCTACGAGCAGTACTTC
-	TRBD1	TRBV30	TRBJ1-2	CAWSVVDRGLYYGYTF	TGTGCCTGGAGTGTAGTTGACAGGGGGCTATACTATGGCTACACCTTC
-	-	TRBV29-1	TRBJ1-4	CSVLGQSEKLFF	TGCAGCGTTCTTGGACAGTCTGAAAAACTGTTTTTT
-	TRBD1	TRBV5-1	TRBJ1-2	CASSPGQGLGSYGYTF	TGCGCCAGCAGCCCCGGACAGGGATTGGGTTCCTATGGCTACACCTTC
-	-	TRBV4-1	TRBJ2-2	CASSQKIGGGELFF	TGCGCCAGCAGCCAAAAAATAGGGGGCGGGGAGCTGTTTTTT
-	-	TRBV6-1	TRBJ2-7	CASSEGQGVFYEQYF	TGTGCCAGCAGTGAAGGGCAGGGTGTATTCTACGAGCAGTACTTC
once	TRBD1	TRBV9	TRBJ2-5	CASNLQGAAETQYF	TGTGCCAGCAACCTACAGGGGGCAGCGGAGACCCAGTACTTC
-	TRBD1	TRBV2	TRBJ1-6	CASMRTGGNSPLHF	TGTGCCAGCATGCGGACAGGGGGTAATTCACCCCTCCACTTT
-	TRBD2	TRBV11-2	TRBJ2-1	CASSFGGSGYNEQFF	TGTGCCAGCAGCTTTGGCGGGAGTGGGTACAATGAGCAGTTCTTC
-	-	TRBV28	TRBJ1-2	CASSPSLDGYTF	TGTGCCAGCAGTCCGTCGTTAGATGGCTACACCTTC
-	-	TRBV27	TRBJ1-1	CASSFSRDTEAFF	TGTGCCAGCAGTTTCAGCCGGGACACTGAAGCTTTCTTT
-	TRBD2	TRBV5-1	TRBJ2-7	CASSFISGGYEQYF	TGCGCCAGCAGCTTTATTAGCGGGGGTTACGAGCAGTACTTC
-	-	TRBV9	TRBJ2-1	CASSVGMGLFNEQFF	TGTGCCAGCAGCGTAGGGATGGGACTTTTCAATGAGCAGTTCTTC
once	-	TRBV4-2	TRBJ2-1	CASSQGRDISYDNEQFF	TGTGCCAGCAGCCAGGGCCGGGACATCTCGTACGACAATGAGCAGTTCTTC
-	TRBD2	TRBV5-1	TRBJ2-3	CASSLGLRTDTQYF	TGCGCCAGCAGCCTGGGACTACGCACAGATACGCAGTATTTT
-	-	TRBV27	TRBJ2-3	CASSPWTGSTDTQYF	TGTGCCAGCAGTCCCTGGACTGGAAGCACAGATACGCAGTATTTT
-	-	TRBV18	TRBJ2-1	CASSIGEQFF	TGTGCCAGCTCAATCGGTGAGCAGTTCTTC
-	TRBD2	TRBV28	TRBJ2-1	CASSQLAGGTPYNEQFF	TGTGCCAGCAGCCAACTAGCGGGGGGGACCCCCTACAATGAGCAGTTCTTC
-	TRBD1	TRBV5-6	TRBJ2-7	CASSLDRGSYEQYF	TGTGCCAGCAGCTTGGACAGGGGCTCCTACGAGCAGTACTTC
-	-	TRBV9	TRBJ2-3	CASSVAGSDTQYF	TGTGCCAGCAGCGTAGCGGGGTCGGATACGCAGTATTTT
-	-	TRBV6-5	TRBJ2-3	CASRKDPQTDTQYF	TGTGCCAGCAGAAAAGACCCACAGACAGATACGCAGTATTTT
-	TRBD1	TRBV7-8	TRBJ2-5	CASSTRDSAWETQYF	TGTGCCAGCAGCACTCGGGACAGCGCTTGGGAGACCCAGTACTTC